The 32 T cell receptor beta chains in this list originate from one sample, sequenced in a study of cytomegalovirus exposure and HLA in healthy donors. The repertoire was sequenced with immunoSEQ multiplex PCR; TCRdb's copy has only in-frame clones and lacks some. Of roughly 200,000 clones listed, 65% to 85% are singletons. The sample taken for sequencing was PBMCs. These receptors all come from a young woman in good health and CMV-seropositive.

With regard to this clone: The same CDR3 also results from other DNA sequences found in this sample. The rearrangement links TRBV5-4 to TRBJ1-2; 8 nucleotides align to TRBD1. The CDR3 is 13 amino acids. J gave up 6 bases and V 0 bases, and 1 base lay outside the gene matches. Per the germline V gene, CDR1 is SGHNT and CDR2 is YYREEE (reference sequence). The CDR3 DNA sequence: TGTGCCAGCAGCTTGGCAGGGGGCGATGGCTACACCTTC. As protein: CASSLAGGDGYTF.

The chain combines TRBV7-8 with TRBJ2-7; D is possibly TRBD2 (6 bases). Per the germline V gene, CDR1 is SGHVS and CDR2 is FQNEAQ. CDR3 size: 15 residues. The germline V and J ends were trimmed by 2 bases and 2 bases, with 13 bases remaining between them. The CDR3 spells CASSLRRDQPYEQYF. CDR3 in DNA: TGTGCCAGCAGCTTACGGCGGGACCAACCCTACGAGCAGTACTTC.

The chain combines TRBV5-4 with TRBJ2-2; the match to TRBD2 covers 11 bases. The CDR3 is made up of 16 amino acids. Losses at the gene ends were 4 bases for V and 1 base for J; bases not matched to a gene: 3. Germline V CDR1 and CDR2: SGHNT, YYREEE (reference sequence). The CDR3 region is CASSAGLAGNTGELFF. The CDR3 DNA sequence: TGTGCCAGCAGCGCCGGACTAGCGGGGAACACCGGGGAGCTGTTTTTT.

Remarks on this clone: One end of the junction varies from germline; a read error may be responsible. The rearrangement joins TRBV5-1 to TRBJ1-2, with D possibly TRBD1 on 5 matching bases. The CDR3 loop spans 16 amino acids. Per the germline V gene, CDR1 is SGHRS and CDR2 is YFSETQ. CDR3 residues: CARSPGGGGLLYGYTF. CDR3 bases: TGCGCCCGCAGCCCAGGCGGGGGGGGACTCCTCTATGGCTACACCTTC.

The chain couples TRBV6-5 to TRBJ2-7; D is perhaps TRBD1 (5 bases). Trimming removed 6 bases at V and 3 bases at J, with 15 bases between. Germline CDR1 is MNHEY and CDR2 is SVGAGI. The CDR3 consists of 14 residues. CDR3 in DNA: TGTGCCAGCAGCTCGGCCAGGGCCTTCTACGAGCAGTACTTC. Translation: CASSSARAFYEQYF.

This clone is a singleton in its sample. This chain links TRBV9 with TRBJ2-7, with 7 bases matching TRBD1. Trimming removed 0 bases from V and 6 bases from J; junction bases left unmatched: 0. CDR1 and CDR2 from the germline V gene are SGDLS and YYNGEE. The CDR3 covers 12 residues. CDR3 sequence: CASSVGTGEQYF. The CDR3 bases are TGTGCCAGCAGCGTAGGGACAGGCGAGCAGTACTTC.

This clone was seen just once. The chain uses TRBV12-5 and TRBJ2-5, with 8 bases matching TRBD1. This CDR3 region has 13 residues. Germline V gene lookup returns CDR1 LGHNT and CDR2 FRNRAP. The V and J ends lost 7 bases and 4 bases, in that order; junction bases with no gene match: 5. The CDR3 here is CASALDRVETQYF. Written as DNA, the CDR3 is TGTGCTAGTGCCCTGGACAGGGTAGAGACCCAGTACTTC.

V and J are TRBV7-6 and TRBJ2-1, with D unclear. V was trimmed by 5 bases and J by 0 bases, leaving 11 bases between them. Germline-derived CDR1 and CDR2 are SGHVS and FNYEAQ. The CDR3 contains 15 residues. The CDR3 region has the DNA TGTGCCAGCAGCGACGAGGCAGCCTCCTACAATGAGCAGTTCTTC. This encodes CASSDEAASYNEQFF.

The rearrangement uses TRBV11-3 and TRBJ1-1, with D tentatively TRBD1 (6 bases). V was pared by 6 bases and J by 11 bases, with 34 bases between. The CDR3 has 18 residues. Germline CDR1 is SGHNT and CDR2 is YENEEA. The CDR3, as DNA: TGTGCCAGCAGTTTTCCTAGGACAGTGCCCTCCGGGCGAGAGAAGGCTTTCTTT. This gives the protein CASSFPRTVPSGREKAFF.

V and J are TRBV7-8 and TRBJ1-5; the match to TRBD1 covers 7 bases. V shed 5 bases, J shed 1 base, and the junction held 11 bases outside the gene matches. The CDR3 has 17 residues. Germline V CDR1 and CDR2: SGHVS, FQNEAQ. The CDR3 coding sequence is TGTGCCAGCAGCGCGTCAACCCGACAGGGAAGCAATCAGCCCCAGCATTTT. Translating it yields CASSASTRQGSNQPQHF.

In its sample, this clone was seen a few times. The rearrangement links TRBV7-2 to TRBJ2-2; 13 nucleotides align to TRBD2. Germline-derived CDR1 and CDR2 are SGHTA and FQGNSA. The CDR3 is 19 amino acids. V lost 5 bases and J lost 3; bases outside the gene matches: 12. CDR3: CASSPTGTSGVGYTGELFF. CDR3 DNA: TGTGCCAGCAGCCCGACCGGGACTAGCGGGGTAGGGTACACCGGGGAGCTGTTTTTT.

The chain joins TRBV7-2 to TRBJ1-1, with TRBD1 identical over 7 bases. This CDR3 region has 14 residues. With V trimmed by 5 bases and J by 6 bases, 9 bases remained unmatched. CDR1 is SGHTA and CDR2 is FQGNSA in the germline V gene. In nucleotides, the CDR3 is TGTGCCAGCAGCCGAGGGGGCGCGGGGTCTGAAGCTTTCTTT. Its protein is CASSRGGAGSEAFF.

The chain links TRBV7-9 to TRBJ1-2; no firm D call. The CDR3 loop spans 12 amino acids. Germline CDR1 SEHNR, CDR2 FQNEAQ (reference sequence). V gave up 5 bases and J gave up 6 bases, with 10 bases separating them. The CDR3 sequence: CASSPDLNGYTF. The DNA for the CDR3 is TGTGCCAGCAGCCCTGATCTAAATGGCTACACCTTC.

The chain couples TRBV7-9 to TRBJ1-2, with 8 nucleotides matching TRBD1. The CDR3 extends over 15 amino acids. CDR1 is SEHNR and CDR2 is FQNEAQ in the germline V gene (reference sequence). The V gene end was trimmed by 1 base and the J gene end by 8 bases; junction bases not matched to a gene: 9. The CDR3 DNA is TGTGCCAGCAGCTTAGGCTCAGGGGGCTTCGGGGGCTACACCTTC. This codes for CASSLGSGGFGGYTF.

This chain joins TRBV13 and TRBJ1-1, with TRBD1 identical over 8 bases. V lost 4 bases to trimming and J lost 2 bases; unmatched junction nucleotides: 9. CDR1 and CDR2 from the germline V gene are PRHDT and FYEKMQ (reference sequence). This CDR3 is 16 amino acids long. The CDR3 is CASSYVAGGSNTEAFF. DNA for the CDR3: TGTGCCAGCAGCTACGTGGCAGGGGGCTCTAACACTGAAGCTTTCTTT.

The rearrangement joins TRBV29-1 to TRBJ2-7; TRBD1 matches 10 bases. The CDR3 extends over 15 amino acids. CDR1 is SQVTM, CDR2 ANQGSEA, per germline. The V segment lost 6 bases and the J segment 3 bases; nucleotides outside the gene matches: 11. The CDR3 DNA is TGCAGCGTGGCACCGGGACAGGGGACTTTCTACGAGCAGTACTTC. This translates into CSVAPGQGTFYEQYF.

The DNA of the CDR3 is TGTGCCACCGCGGGCAGGAATCAGCCCCAGCATTTT. Protein sequence: CATAGRNQPQHF. The chain is built from TRBV19 and TRBJ1-5; D not resolved. Germline CDR1 LNHDA, CDR2 SQIVND (reference sequence). V was cut by 10 bases and J by 4 bases, with 11 bases left in between. The CDR3 contains 12 residues.

This clone was seen at least ten times. The rearrangement uses TRBV10-3 and TRBJ1-2; TRBD1 is a possible D gene (5 bases). V lost 11 bases, J lost 7 bases, and 20 bases lay in between. The CDR3 has 13 amino acids. CDR1 and CDR2 from the germline V gene are ENHRY and SYGVKD. The CDR3 loop is CAAEDGTPPGYTF. The CDR3 DNA is TGTGCCGCCGAAGACGGGACTCCGCCTGGCTACACCTTC.

This clone was detected once. The CDR3 sequence is CASSATSGGGTSTDTQYF. In nucleotides, the CDR3 is TGTGCCAGCAGCGCTACTAGCGGGGGGGGAACTAGCACAGATACGCAGTATTTT. The chain has TRBV4-2 and TRBJ2-3; 13 positions agree with TRBD2. Trimming removed 5 bases from V and 0 bases from J; junction bases left unmatched: 8. The CDR3 covers 18 residues. CDR1 is LGHNA, CDR2 YNFKEQ, per germline.

In its sample, this clone was seen many times. This rearrangement joins TRBV29-1 to TRBJ1-3, with D maybe TRBD1 (5 bases). CDR1 and CDR2 from the germline V gene are SQVTM and ANQGSEA. V dropped 4 bases and J dropped 4 bases, with 14 bases sitting between them. There are 14 residues in the CDR3. CDR3 bases: TGCAGCGTTGGGGGAACAGGATCCGGAAACACCATATATTTT. Its translation: CSVGGTGSGNTIYF.

This chain uses TRBV6-1 with TRBJ2-3; 9 bases align to TRBD2. Germline V gene data show CDR1 as MNHNS and CDR2 as SASEGT. V dropped 7 bases and J dropped 1; count of bases not matched to a gene: 6. The CDR3 has 15 residues. CDR3 in amino acids: CASTVVAGGTDTQYF. The CDR3, as DNA: TGTGCCAGCACCGTCGTAGCGGGGGGCACAGATACGCAGTATTTT.

The chain is built from TRBV7-8 and TRBJ2-3; the match to TRBD1 covers 7 bases. The CDR3 loop spans 16 amino acids. The trim removed 4 bases at V and 1 base at J, leaving 8 bases unmatched. Germline-derived CDR1 and CDR2 are SGHVS and FQNEAQ. In DNA form, the CDR3 reads TGTGCCAGCAGCTCACCCATTAGGGGGCGCACAGATACGCAGTATTTT. Protein sequence: CASSSPIRGRTDTQYF.

This clone was recorded only once. This chain uses TRBV6-1 with TRBJ2-2; D unresolved. Germline values: CDR1 MNHNS, CDR2 SASEGT. The CDR3 is 13 residues long. V lost 3 bases and J lost 4, with 6 bases in between. DNA for the CDR3: TGTGCCAGCAGTGATACAGTCACCGGGGAGCTGTTTTTT. This codes for CASSDTVTGELFF.

As DNA, the CDR3 is TGTGCCAGCAGTGAACCGTACCAAGAGACCCAGTACTTC. It translates to CASSEPYQETQYF. The chain combines TRBV6-1 with TRBJ2-5; D is undetermined. The CDR3 is 13 amino acids. Deletions cut 2 bases from V and 0 bases from J, with 4 bases between. Germline values: CDR1 MNHNS, CDR2 SASEGT.

This clone showed up just a few times. The chain couples TRBV7-2 to TRBJ2-2, with a tentative D call TRBD1 (7 bases). V lost 6 bases, J lost 7 bases, and 18 bases lay in between. The length of the CDR3 is 15 residues. The germline V gene has CDR1 SGHTA and CDR2 FQGNSA. This CDR3 is CASSRGDSYFGELFF. In nucleotides, the CDR3 is TGTGCCAGCAGTAGGGGGGACAGTTACTTCGGGGAGCTGTTTTTT.

The chain has TRBV7-2 and TRBJ1-1; D uncertain. This CDR3 has 14 amino acids. Trimming shortened V by 1 base and J by 2 bases, and 8 bases separated the two germline ends. From germline, CDR1 is SGHTA and CDR2 FQGNSA. For the CDR3, the DNA is TGTGCCAGCAGCTTAGAGGCGGTAAACACTGAAGCTTTCTTT. Translated: CASSLEAVNTEAFF.

This sequence joins TRBV5-1 and TRBJ1-1; D unresolved. CDR3 length equals 13 residues. The V and J ends lost 4 bases and 6 bases respectively, with 13 bases between them. The germline V gene has CDR1 SGHRS and CDR2 YFSETQ. CDR3 DNA: TGCGCCAGCAGCGAGCGTAGGAGGGCTGAAGCTTTCTTT. Translated: CASSERRRAEAFF.

The CDR3 loop reads CASRITYEQFF. The CDR3 nucleotides are TGTGCCAGCAGGATTACTTATGAGCAGTTCTTC. The gene calls are TRBV2 and TRBJ2-1, with D unresolved. The CDR3 length is 11 residues. CDR1 is SNHLY and CDR2 is FYNNEI in the germline V gene. Between the trimmed V and J ends, which lost 6 bases and 8 bases, there was a span of 8 bases.

The chain employs TRBV6-1 and TRBJ2-1; 7 nucleotides line up with TRBD2. The CDR3 length is 15 residues. The trim removed 1 base at V and 4 bases at J, leaving 4 bases unmatched. Germline values: CDR1 MNHNS, CDR2 SASEGT. The CDR3 spells CASSEGGGSYNEQFF. The CDR3 DNA is TGTGCCAGCAGTGAAGGGGGGGGATCTTACAATGAGCAGTTCTTC.

The chain uses TRBV9 and TRBJ2-1; 9 nucleotides match TRBD2. Germline lookup yields CDR1 SGDLS and CDR2 YYNGEE. Trimming removed 4 bases from V and 12 bases from J; junction bases left unmatched: 8. This CDR3 is 13 amino acids long. CDR3 region: CASSSRGGAGQFF. The CDR3 nucleotides are TGTGCCAGCAGCTCTCGCGGGGGGGCTGGGCAGTTCTTC. Based on the CDR3 plus reference TRBV9 and TRBJ2-1, the full variable domain is DSGVTQTPKHLITATGQRVTLRCSPRSGDLSVYWYQQSLDQGLQFLIQYYNGEERAKGNILERFSAQQFPDLHSELNLSSLELGDSALYFCASSSRGGAGQFFGPGTRLTVL.

This clone was detected a few times. This chain uses TRBV5-1 with TRBJ2-1; possible D gene TRBD2, 5 bases. The CDR3 loop spans 15 amino acids. Germline CDR1 and CDR2: SGHRS and YFSETQ. Trimming left V 2 bases short and J 5 bases short, with 14 bases between. CDR3 protein: CASSFRGSSNNEQFF. Written as DNA, the CDR3 is TGCGCCAGCAGCTTCCGGGGATCCTCAAACAATGAGCAGTTCTTC.

The chain has TRBV2 and TRBJ2-1, with a tentative D call TRBD2 (6 bases). Trimming cost V 6 bases and J 5 bases, with 17 bases left between them. Germline assignment: CDR1 SNHLY and CDR2 FYNNEI. This CDR3 has 15 residues. CDR3 DNA sequence: TGTGCCAGCAGCGATTCCGGGAGAGGGAACAATGAGCAGTTCTTC. Translating it yields CASSDSGRGNNEQFF.